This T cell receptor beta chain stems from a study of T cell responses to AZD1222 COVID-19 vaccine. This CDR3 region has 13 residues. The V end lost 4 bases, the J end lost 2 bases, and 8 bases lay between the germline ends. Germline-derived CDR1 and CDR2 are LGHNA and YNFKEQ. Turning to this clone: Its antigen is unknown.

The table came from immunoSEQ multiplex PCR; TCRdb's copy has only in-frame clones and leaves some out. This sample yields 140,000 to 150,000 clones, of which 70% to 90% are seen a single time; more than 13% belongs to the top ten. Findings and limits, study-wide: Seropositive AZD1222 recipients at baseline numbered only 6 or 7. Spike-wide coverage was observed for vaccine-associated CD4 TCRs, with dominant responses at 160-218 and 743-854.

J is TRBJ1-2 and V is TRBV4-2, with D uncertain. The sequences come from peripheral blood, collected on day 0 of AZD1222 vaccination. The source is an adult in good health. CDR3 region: CASSPDWNYGYTF. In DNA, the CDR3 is TGTGCCAGCAGCCCCGACTGGAACTATGGCTACACCTTC.